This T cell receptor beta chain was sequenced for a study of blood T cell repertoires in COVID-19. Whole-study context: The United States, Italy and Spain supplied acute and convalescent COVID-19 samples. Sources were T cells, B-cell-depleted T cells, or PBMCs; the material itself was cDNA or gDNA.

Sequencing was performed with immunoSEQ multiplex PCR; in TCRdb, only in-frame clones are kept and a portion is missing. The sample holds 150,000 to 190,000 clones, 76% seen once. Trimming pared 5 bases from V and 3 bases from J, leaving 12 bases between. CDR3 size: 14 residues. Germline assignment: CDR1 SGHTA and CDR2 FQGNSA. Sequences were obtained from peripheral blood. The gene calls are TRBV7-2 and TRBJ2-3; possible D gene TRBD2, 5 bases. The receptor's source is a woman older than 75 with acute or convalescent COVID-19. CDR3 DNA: TGTGCCAGCAGCCCCACTAGACAAACAGATACGCAGTATTTT. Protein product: CASSPTRQTDTQYF. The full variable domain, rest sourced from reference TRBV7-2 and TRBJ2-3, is GAGVSQSPSNKVTEKGKDVELRCDPISGHTALYWYRQSLGQGLEFLIYFQGNSAPDKSGLPSDRFSAERTGGSVSTLTIQRTQQEDSAVYLCASSPTRQTDTQYFGPGTRLTVL.